The rows below give T cell receptor beta chains drawn from one sample of a study of blood T cells in healthy people across ages. TCRdb itself ran the 5' RACE reads through MiXCR, one entry per CDR3 protein. The sample carries 650,000 to 1,000,000 distinct CDR3 sequences, around half recorded once. Sequenced: blood. Every receptor here comes from an elderly man in good health. Each CDR3 is given with its conserved first and last residue. D genes are given only for firm matches. Rows may omit the clone size; those that give it use once, few, many or a size class.

NA	TRBD2	TRBV24-1	TRBJ2-3	TGTGCCACCAGTGACGCGACTAGCGGGAAACTCGCAGATACGCAGTATTTT	CATSDATSGKLADTQYF
once	NA	TRBV20-1	TRBJ2-3	TGCAGTGCTAGAAGACAGGTTCTCGGCACAGATACGCAGTATTTT	CSARRQVLGTDTQYF
NA	TRBD2	TRBV10-3	TRBJ2-1	TGTGCCATCAGCCAACTAGCGGGAGGGGGTGAGCAGTTCTTC	CAISQLAGGGEQFF
NA	NA	TRBV3-1	TRBJ1-2	TGTGCCAGCAGCCAAGACGGCGCCTATGGCTACACCTTC	CASSQDGAYGYTF
many	TRBD1	TRBV12-3/TRBV12-4	TRBJ2-3	TGTGCCAGCAGCTTCGGGACAGGGGAAGGTGATACGCAGTATTTT	CASSFGTGEGDTQYF
few	NA	TRBV7-9	TRBJ2-1	TGTGCCAGCAGCCGAACCGGACTATACAATGAGCAGTTCTTC	CASSRTGLYNEQFF
NA	NA	TRBV20-1	TRBJ1-2	TGCAGTGCTCACTTCCGGGTGGCAGGCTATGGCTACACCTTC	CSAHFRVAGYGYTF
NA	NA	TRBV10-3	TRBJ2-3	TGTGCCATCAGTGTGGGCGCGCCCACAGATACGCAGTATTTT	CAISVGAPTDTQYF
NA	TRBD2	TRBV20-1	TRBJ2-1	TGCAGTGCTAGCAAGCTAGCGGGAGTTTACAATGAGCAGTTCTTC	CSASKLAGVYNEQFF
NA	NA	TRBV6-4	TRBJ2-2	TGTGCCAGCAGTGGGAAGGGCACCGGGGAGCTGTTTTTT	CASSGKGTGELFF
NA	TRBD2	TRBV29-1	TRBJ2-2	TGCAGCGTCACCGGGACTAGCTGGGGCACCGGGGAGCTGTTTTTT	CSVTGTSWGTGELFF
NA	NA	TRBV18	TRBJ1-5	TGTGCCAGCTCACCACCTGGGCCTAGCAATCAGCCCCAGCATTTT	CASSPPGPSNQPQHF
NA	NA	TRBV4-3	TRBJ2-3	TGCGCCAGCAGCCAAGATACCGGGACCACAGATGCGCAGTATTTT	CASSQDTGTTDAQYF
NA	TRBD1	TRBV27	TRBJ1-4	TGTGCCAGCAGTACCACCGGACAGGGGGTTAATGAAAAACTGTTTTTT	CASSTTGQGVNEKLFF
NA	TRBD2	TRBV28	TRBJ2-3	TGTGCCAGCAGTCTAGCGGGAGGTCGCAGGGGGGATACGCAGTATTTT	CASSLAGGRRGDTQYF
once	TRBD1	TRBV7-9	TRBJ1-6	TGTGCCAGCAGCCTCCAGGGGGCATTGGATTCACCCCTCCACTTT	CASSLQGALDSPLHF
few	NA	TRBV7-9	TRBJ2-1	TGTGCCAGCAGCTTAGTCCGGGACCCCGCGGAGCAGTTCTTC	CASSLVRDPAEQFF
NA	TRBD2	TRBV4-3	TRBJ2-1	TGCGTCAGCAGCCGCGGACCCGGGACTAGCGGGAGGGGTGAGCAGTTCTTC	CVSSRGPGTSGRGEQFF
NA	NA	TRBV12-3/TRBV12-4	TRBJ1-5	TGTGCCAGCAGTTTTCCGGGGTCACGGGGCTATAGCAATCAGCCCCAGCATTTT	CASSFPGSRGYSNQPQHF
many	NA	TRBV29-1	TRBJ2-1	TGCAGCGTTGAGACAATACCCTACAATGAGCAGTTCTTC	CSVETIPYNEQFF
NA	TRBD2	TRBV9	TRBJ2-3	TGTACCAGCAGTACTAGCGGGAGACTTGATACGCAGTATTTT	CTSSTSGRLDTQYF
few	NA	TRBV12-3/TRBV12-4	TRBJ2-1	TGTGCCAGCAGTTTAGGGGAGTTCCTTCGCAATGAGCAGTTCTTC	CASSLGEFLRNEQFF
NA	NA	TRBV27	TRBJ2-1	TGTGCCAGCAGCCCTAGCCCCCACAATGAGCAGTTCTTC	CASSPSPHNEQFF
few	NA	TRBV29-1	TRBJ1-1	TGCAGCGTGGGACTGGGAGTATTTGAAGCTTTCTTT	CSVGLGVFEAFF
NA	NA	TRBV12-3/TRBV12-4	TRBJ1-2	TGTGCCAGCAGTGTCTGCAGGGACTATGGCTACACCTTC	CASSVCRDYGYTF
NA	TRBD2	TRBV3-1	TRBJ2-2	TGTGCCAGCAGCTACGGACTAGCGACGAACACCGGGGAGCTGTTTTTT	CASSYGLATNTGELFF
NA	NA	TRBV3-1	TRBJ2-7	TGTGCCAGCAGCCAAGCGGAAGAATCCTACGAGCAGTACTTC	CASSQAEESYEQYF
NA	NA	TRBV29-1	TRBJ1-1	TGCAGCGTTGAGGGACTGGGCCCCGAAGCTTTCTTT	CSVEGLGPEAFF
NA	NA	TRBV7-2	TRBJ2-1	TGTGCCAGCAGCTCTAACCGGGGGAAGGGCAATGAGCAGTTCTTC	CASSSNRGKGNEQFF
few	TRBD2	TRBV29-1	TRBJ2-3	TGCAGCATTCAATCTAGCGGTAGCACAGATACGCAGTATTTT	CSIQSSGSTDTQYF
NA	NA	TRBV5-1	TRBJ2-2	TGCGCCAGCAGTCGGGATGGTGCGAACACCGGGGAGCTGTTTTTT	CASSRDGANTGELFF
NA	NA	TRBV6-1	TRBJ2-6	TGTGCCAGCAGTGACGGGTTCTCTGGGGCCAACGTCCTGACTTTC	CASSDGFSGANVLTF
NA	NA	TRBV6-5	TRBJ2-1	TGTGCCAGCAGTTACGCTCTGACGCCCGGGGGTGAGCAGTTCTTC	CASSYALTPGGEQFF
NA	NA	TRBV29-1	TRBJ2-3	TGCAGCGTCTCGGGTGGGGCCCATTTTGGGCAGTATTTT	CSVSGGAHFGQYF
NA	NA	TRBV2	TRBJ1-5	TGTGCCAGCAGTGAAGTCGGAGGGGGGGGTAATCAGCCCCAGCATTTT	CASSEVGGGGNQPQHF
NA	NA	TRBV5-1	TRBJ2-3	TGCGCCAGCAGCTCGAAACTAGCCAGGGTCACAGATACGCAGTATTTT	CASSSKLARVTDTQYF
NA	NA	TRBV6-6	TRBJ1-2	TGTGCCAGCAGCGCCTCCCCCGGGGGCTATGGCTACACCTTC	CASSASPGGYGYTF
NA	TRBD2	TRBV7-2	TRBJ2-1	TGTGCCAGCAGCTCCGCTAGCGGGAGCAATGAGCAGTTCTTC	CASSSASGSNEQFF
few	NA	TRBV7-2	TRBJ2-5	TGTGCCAGCAGCTTAGGGCGGGCAGAAGAGACCCAGTACTTC	CASSLGRAEETQYF
NA	NA	TRBV2	TRBJ1-1	TGTGCCAGCAGTGAGGATAGACCGAACACTGAAGCTTTCTTT	CASSEDRPNTEAFF
many	NA	TRBV5-1	TRBJ1-1	TGCGCCAGCAGCCGGGAGGGGATAGCTGAAGCTTTCTTT	CASSREGIAEAFF
few	TRBD1	TRBV9	TRBJ2-4	TGTGCCAGCAGCGACTTTCCGGGACAGGGGGGACCGCAGTACTTC	CASSDFPGQGGPQYF
NA	NA	TRBV10-3	TRBJ1-5	TGTGCCATCAGTGTCACCGAGAATCAGCCCCAGCATTTT	CAISVTENQPQHF
NA	NA	TRBV5-1	TRBJ2-7	TGCGCCAGCGGCGTCAATGGAGGGGGTATCCACGAGCAGTACTTC	CASGVNGGGIHEQYF
NA	NA	TRBV4-2	TRBJ1-5	TGTGCCAGCAGCCAAGATTCGGCGGCCCCCGGGCAGCCCCAGCATTTT	CASSQDSAAPGQPQHF
NA	NA	TRBV29-1	TRBJ2-5	TGCAGCGTTGATTTCGGGGAAGAGACCCAGTACTTC	CSVDFGEETQYF
NA	TRBD1	TRBV15	TRBJ2-7	TGTGCCACCAGCAGCCTGGGACAGGCCATCTACGAGCAGTACTTC	CATSSLGQAIYEQYF
NA	NA	TRBV12-3/TRBV12-4	TRBJ1-4	TGTGCCAGCAGTTTTTTTGGAGAGGATGAAAAACTGTTTTTT	CASSFFGEDEKLFF
NA	NA	TRBV5-1	TRBJ2-7	TGCGCCAGCAGCGTACAACAGACAGCCTACGAGCAGTACTTC	CASSVQQTAYEQYF
NA	NA	TRBV5-1	TRBJ1-1	TGCGCCAGCAGCAAGACATTGGGAGGTCTGAACACTGAAGCTTTCTTT	CASSKTLGGLNTEAFF
few	NA	TRBV30	TRBJ2-1	TGTGCCTGGAGCGGACCCCCTGGGGTCCACAATGAGCAGTTCTTC	CAWSGPPGVHNEQFF
NA	TRBD1	TRBV20-1	TRBJ2-7	TGCAGTGCTAGAGATTCCGGGACAGTGAACTACGAGCAGTACTTC	CSARDSGTVNYEQYF
NA	TRBD2	TRBV9	TRBJ2-1	TGTGCCAGCAGCGGCGTACTAGCGGGATTATACAATGAGCAGTTCTTC	CASSGVLAGLYNEQFF
NA	TRBD2	TRBV28	TRBJ2-7	TGTGCCAGCAGTATAGGCGGGAGAATTGGGAACGAGCAGTACTTC	CASSIGGRIGNEQYF
once	TRBD2	TRBV28	TRBJ2-7	TGTGCCAGCAGCCCTGGGACGAGCGGGAGGCAGAAGCAGTACTTC	CASSPGTSGRQKQYF